The present entry profiles one TCR beta chain with its context. Repertoires were generated with immunoSEQ multiplex PCR, while TCRdb's copy carries only in-frame clones and drops some. The data contain approximately 220,000 clones, roughly 84% of them singletons. The data were taken from a study of blood T cell repertoires in COVID-19. Study in general: Sources were T cells, B-cell-depleted T cells, or PBMCs; the material itself was cDNA or gDNA.

Participant ages covered about 18 to 95 years across approximately 25 US areas. Resolution of symptoms, clearance, or two negative PCRs was present in recovered Cohort 3 donors. The V and J ends lost 2 bases and 7 bases, in that order; junction bases with no gene match: 7. Per the germline V gene, CDR1 is SGDLS and CDR2 is YYNGEE. The CDR3 length is 15 residues. Source material: PBMCs or T cells enriched from blood (not recorded which). The V and J genes are TRBV9 and TRBJ2-1; 9 bases are shared with TRBD1. The receptor was derived from a woman between 35 and 50 years old who had recovered from COVID-19. CDR3 amino acids: CASSVGTGSSNEQFF. The CDR3 DNA reads TGTGCCAGCAGCGTGGGGACAGGGAGTTCGAATGAGCAGTTCTTC.